Listed below are T cell receptor beta chains from one sample, sequenced in a study of shared clonotypes between healthy human individuals. Produced via immunoSEQ multiplex PCR; TCRdb's table is partial and in-frame only. This table has some 1,100,000 clones, approximately 78% appearing once. The sequencing input was memory CD4+ T cells from PBMCs. Every receptor here comes from a man aged 18 to 29 in good health. Some clones in this sample may be carry-over from other donors' samples. Both conserved end residues are part of each CDR3. The order of the fields is D gene, J gene, clone size, V gene, CDR3 protein, CDR3 DNA. A D gene is named only where the DNA matches it firmly. Clone size is shown for a subset of rows, as once, few, many or a class of expanded clone.

NA,TRBJ2-2,once,TRBV19,CASSIDLASGELFF,TGTGCCAGTAGTATAGATTTAGCTTCCGGGGAGCTGTTTTTT
NA,TRBJ2-6,NA,TRBV7-2,CASSGGSSGANVLTF,TGTGCCAGCAGCGGAGGTAGTTCTGGGGCCAACGTCCTGACTTTC
NA,TRBJ1-3,NA,TRBV28,CASSQQQGNTIYF,TGTGCCAGCAGCCAGCAACAGGGAAACACCATATATTTT
NA,TRBJ1-4,many,TRBV2,CASKPEGVSEKLFF,TGTGCCAGCAAGCCCGAGGGGGTTTCTGAAAAACTGTTTTTT
NA,TRBJ1-2,NA,TRBV5-1,CASSLQPTENNGYTF,TGCGCCAGCAGCTTGCAACCGACAGAGAATAATGGCTACACCTTC
NA,TRBJ1-4,NA,TRBV5-1,CASSLANSPTATNEKLFF,TGCGCCAGCAGCTTGGCCAACAGCCCAACCGCAACTAATGAAAAACTGTTTTTT
NA,TRBJ1-2,NA,TRBV5-6,CASSLVGQNYGYTF,TGTGCCAGCAGCTTGGTCGGCCAGAACTATGGCTACACCTTC
NA,TRBJ1-1,NA,TRBV11-2,CASSLEGWVPEAFF,TGTGCCAGCAGCTTGGAGGGTTGGGTCCCTGAAGCTTTCTTT
TRBD2,TRBJ2-3,once,TRBV7-9,CASSLGLAGLGDTQYF,TGTGCCAGCAGCTTAGGGCTAGCGGGCCTTGGGGATACGCAGTATTTT
TRBD1,TRBJ2-3,few,TRBV5-4,CASRGQATDTQYF,TGTGCCAGCAGGGGACAGGCCACAGATACGCAGTATTTT
TRBD2,TRBJ2-3,few,TRBV29-1,CSVDSGSLTDTQYF,TGCAGCGTGGATAGCGGGAGTCTCACAGATACGCAGTATTTT
NA,TRBJ2-3,NA,TRBV2,CASSDMADTQYF,TGTGCCAGCAGTGATATGGCAGATACGCAGTATTTT
NA,TRBJ2-7,few,TRBV10-3,CAIRDRETGISYEQYF,TGTGCCATCAGGGATCGGGAGACAGGGATTTCCTACGAGCAGTACTTC
TRBD2,TRBJ2-5,few,TRBV5-4,CASSPRREGGETQYF,TGTGCCAGCAGCCCCCGGCGGGAGGGGGGGGAGACCCAGTACTTC
NA,TRBJ1-2,once,TRBV6-5,CASRRGVGYGYTF,TGTGCCAGCAGGCGGGGGGTGGGCTATGGCTACACCTTC
NA,TRBJ1-2,NA,TRBV19,CASSVPFLNAVYGYTF,TGTGCCAGTAGTGTACCTTTCTTGAACGCTGTCTATGGCTACACCTTC
NA,TRBJ2-2,few,TRBV6-5,CASSLRDWELFF,TGTGCCAGCAGTTTACGAGACTGGGAGCTGTTTTTT
TRBD1,TRBJ2-2,NA,TRBV5-6,CASSPDRAGTGELFF,TGTGCCAGCAGCCCGGACAGGGCAGGCACCGGGGAGCTGTTTTTT